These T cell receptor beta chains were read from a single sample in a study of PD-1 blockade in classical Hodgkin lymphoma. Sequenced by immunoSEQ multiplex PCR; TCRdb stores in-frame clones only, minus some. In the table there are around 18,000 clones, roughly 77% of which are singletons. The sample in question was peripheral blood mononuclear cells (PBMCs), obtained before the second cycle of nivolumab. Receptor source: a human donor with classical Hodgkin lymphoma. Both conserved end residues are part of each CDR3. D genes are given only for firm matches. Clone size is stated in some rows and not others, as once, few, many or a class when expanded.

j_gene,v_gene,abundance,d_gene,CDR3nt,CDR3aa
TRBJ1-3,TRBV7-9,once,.,TGTGCCAGCAGCCCCCGAGGGCAGGCAAGAAGCTCTGGAAACACCATATATTTT,CASSPRGQARSSGNTIYF
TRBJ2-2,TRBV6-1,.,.,TGTGCCAGCAAATTCAGGGCCATAAACACCGGGGAGCTGTTTTTT,CASKFRAINTGELFF
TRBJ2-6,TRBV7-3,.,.,TGTGCCAGCAGCTTAGGGAGTGGATTTCCCCTCTCTGGGGCCAACGTCCTGACTTTC,CASSLGSGFPLSGANVLTF
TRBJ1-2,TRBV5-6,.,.,TGTGCCAGCAGCTTTGGGGAAAACTATGGCTACACCTTC,CASSFGENYGYTF
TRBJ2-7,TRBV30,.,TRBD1,TGTGCCTGGAGTCGGTTAGGGACAGGGAGTTCCTACGAGCAGTACTTC,CAWSRLGTGSSYEQYF
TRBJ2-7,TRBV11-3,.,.,TGTGCCAGCAGCTTAGTCGGCGAGCAGTACTTC,CASSLVGEQYF
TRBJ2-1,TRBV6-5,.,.,TGTGCCAGCAGTTCCACACAGGGCACGACTGAGCAGTTCTTC,CASSSTQGTTEQFF
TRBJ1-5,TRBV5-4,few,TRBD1,TGTGCCAGCAGCCATGGGACAGGGAAAAATCAGCCCCAGCATTTT,CASSHGTGKNQPQHF
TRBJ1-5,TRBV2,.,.,TGTGCCGCGTCCACGTGGGGGGATCAGCCCCAGCATTTT,CAASTWGDQPQHF
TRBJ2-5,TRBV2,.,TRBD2,TGTGCCAGCAGCTCCCCTCCGGAGCGGGAAGACCAAGAGACCCAGTACTTC,CASSSPPEREDQETQYF
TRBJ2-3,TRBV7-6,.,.,TGTGCCAGCAGCTCGCAGGGCCGTGATACGCAGTATTTT,CASSSQGRDTQYF
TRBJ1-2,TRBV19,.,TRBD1,TGTGCCAGCGGGACATCCGGACAGGTTCTCGGAGGCTATGGCTACACCTTC,CASGTSGQVLGGYGYTF
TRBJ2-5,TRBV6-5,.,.,TGTGCCAGCAGTTACTCGATGGCCAGCCGAGAGACCCAGTACTTC,CASSYSMASRETQYF
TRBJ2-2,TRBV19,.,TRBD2,TGTGCCAGTACCCCGCGGGGAGCGGGGGACACCGGGGAGCTGTTTTTT,CASTPRGAGDTGELFF
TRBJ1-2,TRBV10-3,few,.,TGTGCCATCAGCGTAACAGGAGGGGACTATGGCTACACCTTC,CAISVTGGDYGYTF
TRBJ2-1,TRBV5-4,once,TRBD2,TGTGCCAGCAGCGGAGGGACTAGAAAACACAATGAGCAGTTCTTC,CASSGGTRKHNEQFF
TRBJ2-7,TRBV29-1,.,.,TGCAGCGTTAAGGACGGATCCTACGAGCAGTACTTC,CSVKDGSYEQYF
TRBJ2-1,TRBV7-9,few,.,TGTGCCAGCAGCCTCGGTCCAACTAAAGTCAATGAGCAGTTCTTC,CASSLGPTKVNEQFF
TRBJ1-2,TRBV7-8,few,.,TGTGCCAGCAGCGCCGGGACCGCGCATGGCTACACCTTC,CASSAGTAHGYTF
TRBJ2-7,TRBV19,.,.,TGTGCCCGCTGGGATTTTAATTGCATCTTGGGGCAGTACTTC,CARWDFNCILGQYF
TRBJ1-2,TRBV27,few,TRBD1,TGTGCCAGCAGTTTCGGGACAGGGGGCAGTGGCTACACCTTC,CASSFGTGGSGYTF
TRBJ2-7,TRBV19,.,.,TGTGCCAGTAGCAATCCCGACAGATACGAGCAGTACTTC,CASSNPDRYEQYF
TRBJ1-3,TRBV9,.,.,TGTGCCAGCAGCGTAGCTACGTATGGATACTCTGGAAACACCATATATTTT,CASSVATYGYSGNTIYF
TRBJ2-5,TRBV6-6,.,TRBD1,TGTGCCAGCAGTTCCCGGGCAGGGGGCGTAGAGACCCAGTACTTC,CASSSRAGGVETQYF
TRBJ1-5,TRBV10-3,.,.,TGTGCCATCAGTGAGTCCCGGGATGGGGGTTATCAGCCCCAGCATTTT,CAISESRDGGYQPQHF
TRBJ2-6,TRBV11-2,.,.,TGTGCCAGCAGCTTAGTGGGGCACAGCTCTGGGGCCAACGTCCTGACTTTC,CASSLVGHSSGANVLTF
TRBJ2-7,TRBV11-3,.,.,TGTGCCAGCAGCTCCGGGACTGGATCCTACGAGCAGTACTTC,CASSSGTGSYEQYF
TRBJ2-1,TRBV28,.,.,TGTGCCAGCAGTTTTGCGTCGGGGTACCGGTACAATGAGCAGTTCTTC,CASSFASGYRYNEQFF
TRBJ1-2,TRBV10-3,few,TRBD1,TGTGCCACCTCTCCGGACAGGGCACCCTATGGCTACACCTTC,CATSPDRAPYGYTF
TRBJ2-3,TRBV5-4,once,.,TGTGCCAGCAGCCTTGGGACGGCCAGCACAGATACGCAGTATTTT,CASSLGTASTDTQYF
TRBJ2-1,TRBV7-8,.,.,TGTGCCAGCAGCTTAGAGTTTAAAGAGGTCTACGAGCAGGGTGAGCAGTTCTTC,CASSLEFKEVYEQGEQFF
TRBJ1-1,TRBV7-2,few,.,TGTGCCAGCAGCTTGGACGGGACACAAGACACTGAAGCTTTCTTT,CASSLDGTQDTEAFF
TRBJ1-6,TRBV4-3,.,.,TGCGCCAGCAGCCTCCACAGGGCTGGTAATTCACCCCTCCACTTT,CASSLHRAGNSPLHF
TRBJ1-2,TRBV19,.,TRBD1,TGTGCCAGTAGTAATCGGGACAGAGGCCGCATCTATGGCTACACCTTC,CASSNRDRGRIYGYTF
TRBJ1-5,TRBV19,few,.,TGTGCCAGTAGTCCGACCGGGGGTCATAACAATCAGCCCCAGCATTTT,CASSPTGGHNNQPQHF
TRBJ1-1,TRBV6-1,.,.,TGTGCCAGCAGTTCAAGCTGGGCGGGGGGCACTGAAGCTTTCTTT,CASSSSWAGGTEAFF
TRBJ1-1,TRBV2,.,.,TGTGCCAGCAGTGAGTCACCGAACACTGAAGCTTTCTTT,CASSESPNTEAFF
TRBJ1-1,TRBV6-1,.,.,TGTGCCAGCAGTGAAGGAGGAAAAGGGACTGAAGCTTTCTTT,CASSEGGKGTEAFF
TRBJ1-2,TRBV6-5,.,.,TGTGCCACCCGGGACCGTGGACTTTATGGCTACACCTTC,CATRDRGLYGYTF
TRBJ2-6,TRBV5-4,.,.,TGTGCCAGCAGCTTGGCCTGGTTGAAGGGTGGTGCTGGGGCCAACGTCCTGACTTTC,CASSLAWLKGGAGANVLTF
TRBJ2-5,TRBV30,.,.,TGTGCCTGGAGGGGGACATACGGGCAAGAGACCCAGTACTTC,CAWRGTYGQETQYF